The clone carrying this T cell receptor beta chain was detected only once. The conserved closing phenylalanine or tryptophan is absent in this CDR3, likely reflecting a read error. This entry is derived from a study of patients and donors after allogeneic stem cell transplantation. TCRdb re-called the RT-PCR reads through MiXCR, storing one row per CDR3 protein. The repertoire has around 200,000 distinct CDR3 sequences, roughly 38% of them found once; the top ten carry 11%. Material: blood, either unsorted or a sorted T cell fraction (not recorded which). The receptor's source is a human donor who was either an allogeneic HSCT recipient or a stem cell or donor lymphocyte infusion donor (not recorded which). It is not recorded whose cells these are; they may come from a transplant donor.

The CDR3 loop reads CASSPRTVSMNTEAFL. The CDR3 nucleotides read TGTGCCAGCAGCCCTCGGACAGTAAGCATGAACACTGAAGCTTTCTTG. The V and J genes are TRBV7-8 and TRBJ1-1, with D tentatively TRBD1 (6 bases). The germline CDR1 and CDR2 sequences are SGHVS and FQNEAQ. The CDR3 is made up of 16 amino acids. V was cut by 5 bases and J by 0 bases, with 16 bases left in between.